Listed below are T cell receptor beta chains from one sample, sequenced in a study of radiotherapy plus CTLA-4 blockade in lung cancer. Sequenced by immunoSEQ multiplex PCR; TCRdb stores in-frame clones only, minus some. The table lists some 62,000 clones, around three quarters of them singletons. Source: peripheral blood, taken from a patient treated with radiotherapy plus ipilimumab. The source is a human donor with non-small cell lung cancer who had a complete response to radiotherapy plus ipilimumab. Each CDR3 is given with its conserved first and last residue.

TRBV10-3,CATSLTAPNQPQHF
TRBV18,CASSPPAGRPQHF
TRBV29-1,CSVEDRAGGPRGEAFF
TRBV11-3,CASSQRDRSGNTIYF
TRBV6-5,CASTLDGGNEQFF
TRBV16,CASSQSGPSNRQYF
TRBV6-6,CASSITGQNYGYTF
TRBV27,CASSLSGRVYGYTF
TRBV27,CACRGGPLGEYGYTF
TRBV20-1,CSAHNEKLFF
TRBV6-6,CATRLAGRDEQFF
TRBV5-1,CASSLVGVDGYTF
TRBV4-1,CASSQRQVPGLIAEAFF
TRBV6-5,CASSYSKGASKNIQYF
TRBV9,CASSVTPGQLNEKLFF
TRBV25-1,CASTEIAGAEQFF
TRBV5-1,CASSSDRGGNIQYF
TRBV6-6,CASRTFGTVYGYTF
TRBV10-3,CAIWGGSNQPQHF
TRBV5-8,CASSLGGQGINSPLHF
TRBV15,CATSIPASSYNEQFF
TRBV2,CASSELAGPGTDTQYF
TRBV5-1,CASSLEGGSQPQHF
TRBV5-5,CASSVLALLGNTIYF
TRBV19,CASLRAGGNTGELFF
TRBV9,CASSARDRGGETQYF
TRBV15,CATSRESQGIETQYF
TRBV5-1,CASSFGPLVFVDNSPLHF
TRBV11-3,CASSETGTGWTEAFF
TRBV29-1,CSVSRDRANEQFF
TRBV27,CASTKGQGVGAGYGYTF
TRBV25-1,CASRTSGQASYEQYF
TRBV19,CASSIDGVGERTYGYTF
TRBV6-5,CASSYSSSGRYNELFF
TRBV4-3,CASSRSKFRRGENEQFF
TRBV4-1,CASSQGSARLETQYF
TRBV6-5,CASSYSPGGIYGYTF
TRBV9,CASSSSGIEQYF
TRBV29-1,CSDYNGGYGYTF
TRBV11-2,CASSQQGGSDTIYF
TRBV28,CASSFPSVGRTGYTF
TRBV10-3,CAISGGVDTEAFF
TRBV19,CASTRGGSWNEQFF
TRBV7-9,CASSPPQNSPLHF
TRBV11-2,CASSLEGTSGNTIYF
TRBV10-1,CASSGPLAGGPGEQFF
TRBV18,CASSPFQGVPEAFF
TRBV19,CASSIGDLESYEQYF
TRBV9,CASSVGTGDNEQFF
TRBV11-2,CASRTAPRAYGYTF
TRBV7-2,CASSLVGFQTQYF
TRBV9,CASSEQGASYNEQFF
TRBV10-3,CAIRRGGNNYGYTF
TRBV4-1,CASSQVGQGKGRTEAFF
TRBV19,CASSNRQRQFEAFF
TRBV7-8,CASSLGTSGTNEQFF
TRBV6-1,CASSLTRGGTGELFF